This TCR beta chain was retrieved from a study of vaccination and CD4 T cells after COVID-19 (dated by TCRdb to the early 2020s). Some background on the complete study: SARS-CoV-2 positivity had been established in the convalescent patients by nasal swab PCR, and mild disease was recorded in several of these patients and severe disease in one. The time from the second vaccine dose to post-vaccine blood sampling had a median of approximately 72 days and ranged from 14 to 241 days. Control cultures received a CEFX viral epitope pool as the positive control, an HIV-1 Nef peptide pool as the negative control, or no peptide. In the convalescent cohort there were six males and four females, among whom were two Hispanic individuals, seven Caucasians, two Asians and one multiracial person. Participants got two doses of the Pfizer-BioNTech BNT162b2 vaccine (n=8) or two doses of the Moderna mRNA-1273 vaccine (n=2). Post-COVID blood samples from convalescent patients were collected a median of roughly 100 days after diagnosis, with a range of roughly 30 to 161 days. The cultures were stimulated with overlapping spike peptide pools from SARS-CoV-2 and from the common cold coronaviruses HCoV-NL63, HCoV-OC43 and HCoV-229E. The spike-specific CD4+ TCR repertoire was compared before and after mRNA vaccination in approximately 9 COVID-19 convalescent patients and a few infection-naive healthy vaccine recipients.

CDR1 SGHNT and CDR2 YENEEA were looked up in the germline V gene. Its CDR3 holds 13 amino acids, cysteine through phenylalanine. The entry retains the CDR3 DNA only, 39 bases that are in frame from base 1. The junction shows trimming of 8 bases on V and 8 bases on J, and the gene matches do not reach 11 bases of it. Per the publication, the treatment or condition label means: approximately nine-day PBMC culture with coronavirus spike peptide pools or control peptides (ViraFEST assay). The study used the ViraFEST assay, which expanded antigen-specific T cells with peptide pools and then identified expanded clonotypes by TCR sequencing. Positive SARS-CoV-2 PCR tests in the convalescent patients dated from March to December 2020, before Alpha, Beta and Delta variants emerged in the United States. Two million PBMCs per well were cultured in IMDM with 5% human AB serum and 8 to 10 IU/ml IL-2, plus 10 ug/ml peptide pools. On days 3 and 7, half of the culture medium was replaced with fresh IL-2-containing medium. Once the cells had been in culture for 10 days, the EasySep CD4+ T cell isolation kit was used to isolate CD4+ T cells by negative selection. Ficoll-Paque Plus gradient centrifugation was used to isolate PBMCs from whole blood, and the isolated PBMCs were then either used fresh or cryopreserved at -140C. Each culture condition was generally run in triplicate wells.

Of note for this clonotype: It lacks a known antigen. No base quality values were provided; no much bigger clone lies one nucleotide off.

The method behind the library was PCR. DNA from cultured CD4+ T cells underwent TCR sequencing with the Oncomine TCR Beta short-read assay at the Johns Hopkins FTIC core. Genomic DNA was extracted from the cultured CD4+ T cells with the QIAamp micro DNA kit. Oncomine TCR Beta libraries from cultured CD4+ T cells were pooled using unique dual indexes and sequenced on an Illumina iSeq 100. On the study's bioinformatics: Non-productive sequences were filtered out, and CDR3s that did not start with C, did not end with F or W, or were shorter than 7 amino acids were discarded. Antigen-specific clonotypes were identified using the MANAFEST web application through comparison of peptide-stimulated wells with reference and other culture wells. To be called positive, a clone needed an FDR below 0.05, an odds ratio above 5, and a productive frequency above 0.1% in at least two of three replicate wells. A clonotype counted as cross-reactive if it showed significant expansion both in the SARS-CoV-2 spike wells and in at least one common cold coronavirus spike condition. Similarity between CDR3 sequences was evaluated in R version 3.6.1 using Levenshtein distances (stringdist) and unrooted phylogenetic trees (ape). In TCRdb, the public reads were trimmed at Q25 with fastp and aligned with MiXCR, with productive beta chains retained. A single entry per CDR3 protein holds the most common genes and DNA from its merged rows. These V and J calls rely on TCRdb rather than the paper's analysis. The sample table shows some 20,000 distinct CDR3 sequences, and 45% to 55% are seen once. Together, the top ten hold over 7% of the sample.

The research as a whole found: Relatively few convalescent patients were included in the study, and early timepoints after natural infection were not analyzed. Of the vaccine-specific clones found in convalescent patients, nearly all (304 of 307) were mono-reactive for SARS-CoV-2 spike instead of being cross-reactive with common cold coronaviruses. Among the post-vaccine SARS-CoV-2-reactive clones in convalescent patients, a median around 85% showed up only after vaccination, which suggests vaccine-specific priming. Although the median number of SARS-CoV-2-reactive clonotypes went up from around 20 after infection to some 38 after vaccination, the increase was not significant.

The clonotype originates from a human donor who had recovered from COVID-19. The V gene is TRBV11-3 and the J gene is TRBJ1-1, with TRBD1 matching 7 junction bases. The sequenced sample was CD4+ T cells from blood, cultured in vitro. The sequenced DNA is TGTGCCAGCCTCTCGACCGGGACAGACGAAGCTTTCTTT. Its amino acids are CASLSTGTDEAFF.